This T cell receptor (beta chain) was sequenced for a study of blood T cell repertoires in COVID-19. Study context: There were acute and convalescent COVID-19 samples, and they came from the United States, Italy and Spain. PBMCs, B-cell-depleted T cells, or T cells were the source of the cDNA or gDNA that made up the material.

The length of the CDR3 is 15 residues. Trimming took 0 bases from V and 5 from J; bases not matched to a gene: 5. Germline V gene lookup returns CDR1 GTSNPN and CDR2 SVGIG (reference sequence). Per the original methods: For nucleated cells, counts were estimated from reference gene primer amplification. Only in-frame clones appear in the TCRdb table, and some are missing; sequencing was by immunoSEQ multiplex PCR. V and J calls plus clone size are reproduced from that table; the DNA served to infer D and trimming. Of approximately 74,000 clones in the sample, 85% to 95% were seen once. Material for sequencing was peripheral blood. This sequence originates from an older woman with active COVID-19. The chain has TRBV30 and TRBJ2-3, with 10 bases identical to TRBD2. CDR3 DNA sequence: TGTGCCTGGAGTGTTCTAGCGGGAGCCATAGATACGCAGTATTTT. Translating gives CAWSVLAGAIDTQYF.